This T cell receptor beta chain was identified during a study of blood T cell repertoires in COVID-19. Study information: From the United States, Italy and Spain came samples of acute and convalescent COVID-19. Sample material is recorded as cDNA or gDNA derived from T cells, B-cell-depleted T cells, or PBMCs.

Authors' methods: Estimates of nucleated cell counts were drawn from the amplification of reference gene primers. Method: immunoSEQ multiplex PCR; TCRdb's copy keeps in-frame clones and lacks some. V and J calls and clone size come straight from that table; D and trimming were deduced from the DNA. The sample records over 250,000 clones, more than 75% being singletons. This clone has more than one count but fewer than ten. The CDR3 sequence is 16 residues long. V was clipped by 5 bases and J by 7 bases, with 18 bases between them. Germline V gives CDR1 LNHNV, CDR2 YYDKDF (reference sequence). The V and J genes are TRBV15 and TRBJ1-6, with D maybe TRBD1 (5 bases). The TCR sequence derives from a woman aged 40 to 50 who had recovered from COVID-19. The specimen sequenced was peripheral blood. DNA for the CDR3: TGTGCCACCAGCGGCGAGCTGGGACTCCAGAATTCACCCCTCCACTTT. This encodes CATSGELGLQNSPLHF.